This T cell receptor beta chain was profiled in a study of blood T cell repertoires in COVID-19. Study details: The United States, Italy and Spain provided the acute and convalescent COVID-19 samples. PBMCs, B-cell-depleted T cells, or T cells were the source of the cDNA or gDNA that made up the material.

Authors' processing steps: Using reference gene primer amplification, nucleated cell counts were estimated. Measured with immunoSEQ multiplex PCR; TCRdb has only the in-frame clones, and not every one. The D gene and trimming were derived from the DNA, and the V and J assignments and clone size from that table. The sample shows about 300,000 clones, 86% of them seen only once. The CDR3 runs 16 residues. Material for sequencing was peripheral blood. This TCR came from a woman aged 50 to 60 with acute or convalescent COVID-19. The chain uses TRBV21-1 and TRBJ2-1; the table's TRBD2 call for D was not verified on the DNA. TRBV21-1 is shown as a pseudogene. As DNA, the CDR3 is TGTGCCAGCAGCAAAGTAGGGACTAGCGGAGACAATGAGCAGTTCTTC. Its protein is CASSKVGTSGDNEQFF.